This T cell receptor (beta chain) was captured in a study of blood T cell repertoires in COVID-19. The overall study: Samples came from the United States, Italy and Spain, spanning acute and convalescent COVID-19. Nucleic acid was either cDNA or gDNA, and it came from T cells, B-cell-depleted T cells, or PBMCs.

As originally analysed: Cell counts per sample came from amplifying reference gene primers. Using immunoSEQ multiplex PCR, the repertoire was profiled, and TCRdb retains in-frame clones only, with some absent. V, J and clone size are those of that table, while D and trimming were read from the DNA. The table lists about 160,000 clones, 70% to 90% of them singletons. The germline V and J ends were trimmed by 4 bases and 3 bases, with 17 bases remaining between them. The CDR3 has 16 residues. The germline V gene encodes CDR1 SGHAT and CDR2 FQNNGV. The chain combines TRBV11-2 with TRBJ2-3; a weak D match, TRBD2 (7 bases). Sequencing was done on a sample of peripheral blood. The TCR sequence derives from a man between 40 and 49 years old with acute or convalescent COVID-19. The CDR3 here is CASSSLSGGRTDTQYF. The CDR3 nucleotides are TGTGCCAGCAGCTCCCTCTCCGGGGGGCGGACAGATACGCAGTATTTT.